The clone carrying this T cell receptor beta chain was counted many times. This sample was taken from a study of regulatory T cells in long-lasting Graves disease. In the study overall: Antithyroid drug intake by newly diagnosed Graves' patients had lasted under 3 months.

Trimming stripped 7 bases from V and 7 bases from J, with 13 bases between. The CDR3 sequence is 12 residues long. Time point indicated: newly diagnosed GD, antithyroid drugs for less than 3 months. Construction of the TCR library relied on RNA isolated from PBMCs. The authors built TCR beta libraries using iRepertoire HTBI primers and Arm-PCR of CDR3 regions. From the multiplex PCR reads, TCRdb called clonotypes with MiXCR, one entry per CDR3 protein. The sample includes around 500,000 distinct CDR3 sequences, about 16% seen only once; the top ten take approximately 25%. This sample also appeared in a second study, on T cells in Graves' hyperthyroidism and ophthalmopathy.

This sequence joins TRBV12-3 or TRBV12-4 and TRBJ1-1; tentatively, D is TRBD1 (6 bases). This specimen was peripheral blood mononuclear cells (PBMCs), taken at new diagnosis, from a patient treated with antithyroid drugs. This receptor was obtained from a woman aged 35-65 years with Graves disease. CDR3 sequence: CASNWQGHEAFF. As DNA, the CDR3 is TGTGCCAGCAATTGGCAGGGACATGAAGCTTTCTTT.